The present T cell receptor (beta chain) was sequenced within a study of CD8 T cells in ankylosing spondylitis (dated by TCRdb to 2015 to 2018). As for the study more broadly: The study profiled T cell receptor beta repertoires in healthy donors and ankylosing spondylitis patients to find disease-linked TCR variants. Peripheral blood was sampled, and synovial fluid was additionally collected from ankylosing spondylitis patients. The full study cohort was made up of approximately 24 ankylosing spondylitis patients and roughly 100 healthy donors. The study at large found these results: Some motif variants had previously been reported in the synovial fluid and blood of reactive arthritis patients, which suggests shared mechanisms of disease initiation. The disease-linked clones were reported to be significantly enriched in matched synovial fluid samples from ankylosing spondylitis patients. The disease-linked clones had a CD8+ phenotype and were found at relatively low frequencies in peripheral blood. Blood from ankylosing spondylitis patients appeared to be characterized by a TCR beta motif composed of under ten highly homologous amino acid variants.

From the germline V gene (reference sequence), CDR1 is DFQATT and CDR2 is SNEGSKA. The germline V and J ends show losses of 3 bases and 10 bases respectively, and no gene match explains 9 bases of the junction. Including the terminal cysteine and phenylalanine, the CDR3 comprises 14 residues. Left in the record is the CDR3 DNA by itself, 42 bases read in frame from the first base. Concerning this clonotype: The target of this receptor is not known. No quality values exist for individual bases; no much larger clone is one base distant.

Sequencer: Illumina HiSeq 2500. TCR beta libraries were prepared by quantitative 5'-RACE with molecular barcodes. The source study handled its data this way. To identify disease-linked TCR variants, a new computational method was used, one built on a probabilistic model of VDJ rearrangement. TCRdb redid the processing of the public reads, applying fastp at Q25 and MiXCR, and retained in-frame beta chains. Every entry covers one CDR3 protein and lists the most common genes and DNA from its rows. The V and J calls reflect TCRdb's pipeline rather than the authors' work. The table for this sample lists 390,000 or so distinct CDR3 sequences; 20% to 25% of them were counted only once. In total, the top ten clones hold less than 20% of the sample.

The sequence derives from a male donor with ankylosing spondylitis. The sample taken for sequencing was blood, either unsorted or a sorted T cell fraction (not recorded which). Here the chain combines TRBV20-1 and TRBJ2-1, with TRBD2 identical over 10 junction bases. The DNA is TGCAGTGCTAGTGGTCTAGCGGGAGTTGGCGAGCAGTTCTTC. This gives the protein CSASGLAGVGEQFF.